The text below deals with one T cell receptor (beta chain). Distinct nucleotide sequences in the sample also encode this CDR3. Assay: immunoSEQ multiplex PCR; the TCRdb copy retains only in-frame clones and omits some. The sample consists of around 2,000,000 clones, approximately 94% of them appearing once. Naive CD8 cells lacked CD45RO and underwent positive selection for CCR7, leaving out terminally differentiated effector memory CD45RA+ cells. This entry belongs to a study of shared clonotypes between healthy human individuals. Germline CDR1 is MDHEN and CDR2 is SYDVKM. Trimming stripped 3 bases from V and 1 base from J, with 9 bases between. The CDR3 sequence is 14 residues long.

The specimen was naive CD8+ T cells from PBMCs. This clonotype was sampled from a man younger than 35 in good health. Some clones in this sample may be carry-over from other donors' samples. This chain connects TRBV28 to TRBJ2-5, with D possibly TRBD2 on 5 matching bases. The CDR3 DNA reads as TGTGCCAGCAGTTTGAGGGAGCCCCAAGAGACCCAGTACTTC. It is translated as CASSLREPQETQYF.